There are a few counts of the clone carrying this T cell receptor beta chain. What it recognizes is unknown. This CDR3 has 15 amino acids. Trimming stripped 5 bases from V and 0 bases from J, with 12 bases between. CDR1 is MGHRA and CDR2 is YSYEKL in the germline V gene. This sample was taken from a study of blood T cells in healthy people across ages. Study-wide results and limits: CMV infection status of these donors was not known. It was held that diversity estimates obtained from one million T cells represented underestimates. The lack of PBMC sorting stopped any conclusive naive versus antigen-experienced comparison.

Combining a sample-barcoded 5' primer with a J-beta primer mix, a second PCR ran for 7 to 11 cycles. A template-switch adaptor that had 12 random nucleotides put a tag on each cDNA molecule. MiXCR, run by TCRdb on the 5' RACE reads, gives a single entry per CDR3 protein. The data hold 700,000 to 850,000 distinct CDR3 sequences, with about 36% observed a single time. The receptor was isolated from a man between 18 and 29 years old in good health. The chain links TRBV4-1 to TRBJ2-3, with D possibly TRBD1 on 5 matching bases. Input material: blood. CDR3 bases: TGCGCCAGCAGCGTAGTGACAGTTAGCACAGATACGCAGTATTTT. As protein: CASSVVTVSTDTQYF.